This T cell receptor (beta chain) was sequenced in a study of blood T cell repertoires in COVID-19. Overall study: There were acute and convalescent COVID-19 samples, and they came from the United States, Italy and Spain. The analysed material was cDNA or gDNA that came from T cells, B-cell-depleted T cells, or PBMCs.

The CDR3 sequence is 18 residues long. V dropped 2 bases and J dropped 4; count of bases not matched to a gene: 14. The germline CDR1 and CDR2 sequences are SGHRS and YFSETQ. Authors' processing steps: By means of reference gene primer amplification, nucleated cell counts were estimated. TCRdb's copy holds only in-frame clones and misses some; the assay was immunoSEQ multiplex PCR. V and J calls and clone size follow that table, whereas D and trimming were derived from the DNA. The table has 200,000 to 250,000 clones, approximately 86% seen once. This chain connects TRBV5-1 to TRBJ1-2; 10 bases line up with TRBD1. Sequenced input: peripheral blood. This receptor was identified in a woman between 25 and 40 years old who had recovered from COVID-19. As DNA, the CDR3 is TGCGCCAGCAGCTTCGAACCCGGGGACAGGGGTTGGGGCTATGGCTACACCTTC. Its translation: CASSFEPGDRGWGYGYTF.